The 31 T cell receptor beta chains in this list originate from one sample, sequenced in a study of CD8 T cells in Susac syndrome. An input of 0.5 to 1 ug of RNA was subjected to reverse transcription using random hexamers. From the immunoSEQ multiplex PCR reads, TCRdb called clonotypes with MiXCR, one entry per CDR3 protein. Among 160,000 or so distinct CDR3 sequences listed, roughly 94% were seen once. Sequencing used CD4+ T cells from PBMCs. Every receptor here comes from a human donor with Susac syndrome.

The chain carries TRBV4-3 and TRBJ2-5; D ambiguous. Per the germline V gene, CDR1 is LGHNA and CDR2 is YSLEER. V was clipped by 2 bases and J by 2 bases, with 6 bases between them. This CDR3 contains 13 residues. DNA for the CDR3: TGCGCCAGCAGCCAACACATACAAGAGACCCAGTACTTC. Amino acids: CASSQHIQETQYF.

The genes are TRBV29-1 and TRBJ1-1; TRBD1 aligns across 12 bases. The CDR3 is 14 residues long. Losses at the gene ends were 4 bases for V and 6 bases for J; bases not matched to a gene: 6. Per the germline V gene, CDR1 is SQVTM and CDR2 is ANQGSEA. CDR3 protein: CSVGPGQGASEAFF. The CDR3 DNA reads TGCAGCGTTGGACCGGGACAGGGGGCTTCTGAAGCTTTCTTT.

The V gene is TRBV2, the J gene TRBJ2-3; D remains ambiguous. Germline CDR1 is SNHLY and CDR2 is FYNNEI. V lost 0 bases and J lost 4, with 8 bases in between. This CDR3 spans 14 amino acids. CDR3 nucleotide sequence: TGTGCCAGCAGTGAAGCCATGGAAGCAGATACGCAGTATTTT. Translation: CASSEAMEADTQYF.

This clonotype was recorded only once. J is TRBJ2-7 and V is TRBV14; D is unclear. V was pared by 0 bases and J by 5 bases, with 20 bases between. The CDR3 runs 17 residues. Per the germline V gene, CDR1 is SGHDN and CDR2 is FVKESK. The CDR3 reads CASSQDTSAAVWDEQYF. The CDR3 coding sequence is TGTGCCAGCAGCCAAGATACGTCGGCAGCAGTTTGGGACGAGCAGTACTTC.

V gene TRBV10-1 combines with J gene TRBJ2-5; the match to TRBD2 covers 9 bases. Losses at the gene ends were 8 bases for V and 1 base for J; bases not matched to a gene: 14. From germline, CDR1 is WNHNN and CDR2 SYGVQD (reference sequence). The CDR3 loop spans 17 amino acids. The CDR3: CASPNFASGVAQETQYF. CDR3 DNA: TGCGCCAGCCCGAATTTTGCTAGCGGGGTTGCCCAAGAGACCCAGTACTTC.

This rearrangement joins TRBV25-1 to TRBJ2-6; perhaps TRBD2 as D (5 bases). The CDR3 has 16 residues. V was cut by 1 base and J by 0 bases, with 7 bases left in between. Germline V gene sequence: CDR1 MGHDK, CDR2 SYGVNS. CDR3 nucleotide sequence: TGTGCCAGCAGTGAATTTGGGAGCTCTGGGGCCAACGTCCTGACTTTC. As protein: CASSEFGSSGANVLTF.

This chain links TRBV5-4 with TRBJ2-7; D is possibly TRBD1 (6 bases). The CDR3 has 14 residues. V was cut by 4 bases and J by 3 bases, with 14 bases left in between. Germline CDR1 is SGHNT and CDR2 is YYREEE (reference sequence). CDR3 nucleotide sequence: TGTGCCAGCAGCAACCGGGACACCAACTACGAGCAGTACTTC. Translated, it gives CASSNRDTNYEQYF. The full variable domain, completed using reference TRBV5-4 and TRBJ2-7, is ETGVTQSPTHLIKTRGQQVTLRCSSQSGHNTVSWYQQALGQGPQFIFQYYREEENGRGNFPPRFSGLQFPNYSSELNVNALELDDSALYLCASSNRDTNYEQYFGPGTRLTVT.

This clonotype was observed a single time. The chain couples TRBV12-3 or TRBV12-4 to TRBJ1-3; D call uncertain. This CDR3 contains 15 residues. V dropped 1 base and J dropped 0 bases, with 7 bases sitting between them. This CDR3 reads CASSLVVDSGNTIYF. In DNA form, the CDR3 reads TGTGCCAGCAGTTTAGTGGTGGACTCTGGAAACACCATATATTTT.

This chain links TRBV14 with TRBJ1-1, with D possibly TRBD1 on 5 matching bases. The CDR3 has 14 amino acids. The V and J ends lost 3 bases and 5 bases respectively, with 13 bases between them. Germline loops: CDR1 SGHDN, CDR2 FVKESK. CDR3 sequence (DNA): TGTGCCAGCAGCCATGTCAGGGCCGGGACTGAAGCTTTCTTT. This translates into CASSHVRAGTEAFF. The full variable domain, rest sourced from reference TRBV14 and TRBJ1-1, is EAGVTQFPSHSVIEKGQTVTLRCDPISGHDNLYWYRRVMGKEIKFLLHFVKESKQDESGMPNNRFLAERTGGTYSTLKVQPAELEDSGVYFCASSHVRAGTEAFFGQGTRLTVV.

This CDR3 reads CSAKSPGSYEQYF. CDR3 nucleotide sequence: TGCAGTGCAAAGAGTCCGGGTTCCTACGAGCAGTACTTC. This chain connects TRBV20-1 to TRBJ2-7; D gene unclear. There are 13 residues in the CDR3. Trimming removed 6 bases from V and 1 base from J, with 13 bases in between. Germline V gives CDR1 DFQATT, CDR2 SNEGSKA (reference sequence).

This chain links TRBV24-1 with TRBJ2-3; no clear D gene. This CDR3 has 13 residues. The V end was cut by 5 bases, the J end by 1 base, with 6 bases between. Germline-derived CDR1 and CDR2 are KGHDR and SFDVKD. The CDR3 is CATSGQGTDTQYF. The CDR3, as DNA: TGTGCCACCAGTGGGCAGGGCACAGATACGCAGTATTTT.

The CDR3 DNA reads as TGTGCCAGCAGCCGGGGGTTTGGCGGGCGGCGCTATGGCTACACCTTC. This sequence encodes CASSRGFGGRRYGYTF. The chain has TRBV14 and TRBJ1-2; D is possibly TRBD1 (5 bases). Germline V CDR1 and CDR2: SGHDN, FVKESK. V shed 4 bases and J shed 4 bases, with 19 bases lying between them. CDR3 length: 16 amino acids.

In DNA, the CDR3 is TGTGCCACCTCTGGACTAGCCCAAGATACGCAGTATTTT. This translates into CATSGLAQDTQYF. V usage is TRBV24-1 and J usage is TRBJ2-3, with TRBD2 matching 8 bases. The trim removed 9 bases at V and 5 bases at J, leaving 6 bases unmatched. This CDR3 is 13 amino acids long. CDR1 and CDR2 from the germline V gene are KGHDR and SFDVKD.

This chain uses TRBV2 with TRBJ2-2; possibly TRBD2 for D (7 bases). CDR1 and CDR2 (germline): SNHLY, FYNNEI. This CDR3 has 15 amino acids. V was pared by 8 bases and J by 0 bases, with 13 bases between. The DNA for the CDR3 is TGTGCCAGCTTCAAGGGGGGGACGAACACCGGGGAGCTGTTTTTT. The encoded protein is CASFKGGTNTGELFF. Combining the CDR3 with reference TRBV2 and TRBJ2-2 gives the whole variable domain EPEVTQTPSHQVTQMGQEVILRCVPISNHLYFYWYRQILGQKVEFLVSFYNNEISEKSEIFDDQFSVERPDGSNFTLKIRSTKLEDSAMYFCASFKGGTNTGELFFGEGSRLTVL.

The gene calls are TRBV20-1 and TRBJ2-5; D is possibly TRBD2 (6 bases). The CDR3 length is 11 residues. Trimming took off 2 bases at V and 7 bases at J, with 8 bases between the two ends. Germline CDR1 DFQATT, CDR2 SNEGSKA (reference sequence). The CDR3 loop is CSARLGGTQYF. The DNA of the CDR3 is TGCAGTGCTAGACTGGGGGGGACCCAGTACTTC.

This chain connects TRBV4-3 to TRBJ2-5; 12 bases agree with TRBD2. The germline gives CDR1 LGHNA, CDR2 YSLEER. V shed 3 bases and J 5 bases; nucleotides not matched to a gene: 10. The CDR3 extends over 17 amino acids. The chain's CDR3 is CASSQETSGGRGETQYF. CDR3 sequence (DNA): TGCGCCAGCAGCCAGGAGACTAGCGGGGGTCGTGGGGAGACCCAGTACTTC.

The chain has TRBV12-3 or TRBV12-4 and TRBJ1-5, with D perhaps TRBD1 (6 bases). V was clipped by 4 bases and J by 6 bases, with 10 bases between them. CDR3 length: 13 amino acids. This CDR3 is CASSYRERQPQHF. Here the CDR3 DNA reads TGTGCCAGCAGTTACAGGGAACGTCAGCCCCAGCATTTT.

This sequence joins TRBV5-1 and TRBJ2-2; D unresolved. CDR3 length: 15 amino acids. Germline CDR1 and CDR2: SGHRS and YFSETQ. Trimming took off 0 bases at V and 0 bases at J, with 6 bases between the two ends. CDR3 residues: CASSLDVSNTGELFF. The CDR3 DNA follows: TGCGCCAGCAGCTTGGATGTTTCGAACACCGGGGAGCTGTTTTTT.

This clonotype appeared once. The rearrangement joins TRBV7-9 to TRBJ2-1; the D gene could be TRBD1 or TRBD2 (5 bases each). V was pared by 5 bases and J by 2 bases, with 13 bases between. The CDR3 extends over 15 amino acids. The germline CDR1 and CDR2 sequences are SEHNR and FQNEAQ (reference sequence). DNA of the CDR3: TGTGCCAGCAGCGTAGAGCCGGGACCCTACAATGAGCAGTTCTTC. It translates to CASSVEPGPYNEQFF.

The chain has TRBV11-2 and TRBJ1-1; TRBD1 is a possible D gene (5 bases). Looked up from germline, CDR1 is SGHAT and CDR2 is FQNNGV. There are 15 residues in the CDR3. Between the trimmed V and J ends, which lost 0 bases and 4 bases, there was a span of 12 bases. The chain's CDR3 is CASSLDTQGGTEAFF. CDR3 bases: TGTGCCAGCAGCTTAGACACGCAGGGTGGCACTGAAGCTTTCTTT.

This clonotype came up once. As DNA, the CDR3 is TGTGCCAGCAGCCAAAGGACTAGCGGGGCCCATAGGCAGTATTTT. It specifies CASSQRTSGAHRQYF. The genes are TRBV2 and TRBJ2-3; 12 bases line up with TRBD2. Germline-derived CDR1 and CDR2 are SNHLY and FYNNEI. The V segment lost 6 bases and the J segment 11 bases; nucleotides outside the gene matches: 12. This CDR3 has 15 amino acids.

The chain recombines TRBV5-1 with TRBJ2-7; TRBD2 matches 14 bases. Germline CDR1 is SGHRS and CDR2 is YFSETQ. The CDR3 spans 18 residues. The J segment lost 3 bases and the V segment lost 3 bases, leaving 11 bases of the junction unmatched. The chain's CDR3 is CASSYAPGLAGARYEQYF. In DNA form, the CDR3 reads TGCGCCAGCAGCTATGCCCCGGGACTAGCGGGGGCCCGCTACGAGCAGTACTTC.

V usage is TRBV5-1 and J usage is TRBJ1-2, with 10 nucleotides matching TRBD1. This CDR3 is built from 13 residues. V trimming: 4 bases; J trimming: 6 bases; junction bases outside the gene matches: 3. CDR1 and CDR2 from the germline V gene are SGHRS and YFSETQ. The CDR3 nucleotides read TGCGCCAGCAGCGGGACAGGGGAAAATGGCTACACCTTC. It encodes CASSGTGENGYTF.

The chain has TRBV7-2 and TRBJ2-3; 8 bases agree with TRBD2. The CDR3 loop spans 16 amino acids. Germline CDR1 and CDR2: SGHTA and FQGNSA. The J segment lost 5 bases and the V segment lost 4 bases, leaving 11 bases of the junction unmatched. CDR3 DNA: TGTGCCAGCAGCTCCAATCTTAGCGGGAACAAAGATACGCAGTATTTT. Translating it yields CASSSNLSGNKDTQYF.

This sequence joins TRBV20-1 and TRBJ2-7, with 9 bases lining up with TRBD1. The V gene end was trimmed by 1 base and the J gene end by 2 bases; junction bases not matched to a gene: 9. The CDR3 spans 16 residues. Germline assignment: CDR1 DFQATT and CDR2 SNEGSKA (reference sequence). The CDR3 is CSARGAGTGLPYEQYF. The DNA of the CDR3 is TGCAGTGCTAGAGGTGCCGGGACAGGGCTCCCCTACGAGCAGTACTTC.

CDR3 in amino acids: CASSLVGLGREEQYF. The CDR3 DNA is TGTGCCAGCAGCTTAGTGGGGTTGGGGAGAGAGGAGCAGTACTTC. The chain couples TRBV7-2 to TRBJ2-7; D may be TRBD2 (5 bases). In germline, CDR1 is SGHTA, CDR2 FQGNSA. Between the trimmed V and J ends, which lost 1 base and 7 bases, there was a span of 17 bases. This CDR3 spans 15 amino acids.

The chain joins TRBV6-2 or TRBV6-3 to TRBJ2-1, with TRBD2 matching 7 bases. Germline lookup yields CDR1 MNHEY and CDR2 SVGEGT. Trimming at V came to 6 bases and at J to 2 bases, leaving 4 bases not matched to a gene. This CDR3 is 14 amino acids long. The CDR3 loop reads CASRLRGAYNEQFF. CDR3 bases: TGTGCCAGCAGATTACGGGGGGCCTACAATGAGCAGTTCTTC.

The chain links TRBV5-1 to TRBJ2-5; TRBD1 or TRBD2 may be the D gene (5 bases each). Germline assignment: CDR1 SGHRS and CDR2 YFSETQ. Trimming removed 4 bases from V and 3 bases from J, with 16 bases in between. This CDR3 is 15 amino acids long. The CDR3 region has the DNA TGCGCCAGCAGCCAACAACCCCGGGACGAAGAGACCCAGTACTTC. Protein product: CASSQQPRDEETQYF.

The CDR3 protein is CSATGASYNSPLHF. The DNA for the CDR3 is TGCAGTGCGACCGGGGCGTCCTATAATTCACCCCTCCACTTT. This chain connects TRBV20-1 to TRBJ1-6; the D gene is possibly TRBD1 (5 bases). Trimming took off 6 bases at V and 1 base at J, with 10 bases between the two ends. CDR3 length equals 14 residues. The germline V gene has CDR1 DFQATT and CDR2 SNEGSKA (reference sequence).

The chain has TRBV20-1 and TRBJ1-5; D call uncertain. The germline CDR1 and CDR2 sequences are DFQATT and SNEGSKA (reference sequence). The CDR3 loop spans 14 amino acids. V shed 0 bases and J shed 1 base, with 7 bases lying between them. The CDR3 protein is CSARDSASNQPQHF. CDR3 nucleotides: TGCAGTGCTAGAGATAGTGCCAGCAATCAGCCCCAGCATTTT.

The CDR3 here is CASSYGQGERHEQYF. The CDR3 coding sequence is TGTGCCAGCAGTTATGGACAGGGAGAAAGGCACGAGCAGTACTTC. The J gene is TRBJ2-7, the V gene TRBV6-5; TRBD1 matches at 8 bases. V shed 3 bases, J shed 5 bases, and the junction held 9 bases outside the gene matches. Germline-derived CDR1 and CDR2 are MNHEY and SVGAGI. The length of the CDR3 is 15 residues.